One sample yielded the 2 T cell receptor beta chains listed below, sequenced in a study of OX40 agonist ivuxolimab in advanced cancers. To prepare the library, the immunoSEQ multiplex PCR assay was applied. TCRdb took this table from immuneACCESS and kept in-frame rearrangements with V and J called. Such tables lack part of the clones; where checked against another copy, unresolved V genes explain under half of the gap, and the rest is unexplained. Here the sample has almost 85,000 clones; 85% to 90% occur a single time. Of the sample, 0.19% is held by the ten largest clones. The sample here was CD4+ or CD8+ T cells sorted from blood, taken in a trial of the OX40 agonist ivuxolimab. The receptors come from an adult with an advanced solid tumor such as melanoma, head and neck, liver or kidney cancer.

The rearrangement uses TRBV27 and TRBJ2-3, with 7 bases aligning to TRBD2. CDR3 length: 16 amino acids. Germline loops: CDR1 MNHEY, CDR2 SMNVEV (reference sequence). Unmatched junction bases numbered 11, after V lost 8 bases and J lost 0 bases. The CDR3 sequence: CASGTQAGTSTDTQYF. DNA of the CDR3: TGTGCCAGCGGGACGCAAGCGGGAACTAGCACAGATACGCAGTATTTT.

The J gene is TRBJ2-7, the V gene TRBV5-1, with D possibly being TRBD1 (5 bases). Trimming took off 8 bases at V and 0 bases at J, with 9 bases between the two ends. The CDR3 length is 12 residues. Germline V gives CDR1 SGHRS, CDR2 YFSETQ. The CDR3 DNA is TGCGCCAGTCGACAGAGCTCCTACGAGCAGTACTTC. Protein sequence: CASRQSSYEQYF.